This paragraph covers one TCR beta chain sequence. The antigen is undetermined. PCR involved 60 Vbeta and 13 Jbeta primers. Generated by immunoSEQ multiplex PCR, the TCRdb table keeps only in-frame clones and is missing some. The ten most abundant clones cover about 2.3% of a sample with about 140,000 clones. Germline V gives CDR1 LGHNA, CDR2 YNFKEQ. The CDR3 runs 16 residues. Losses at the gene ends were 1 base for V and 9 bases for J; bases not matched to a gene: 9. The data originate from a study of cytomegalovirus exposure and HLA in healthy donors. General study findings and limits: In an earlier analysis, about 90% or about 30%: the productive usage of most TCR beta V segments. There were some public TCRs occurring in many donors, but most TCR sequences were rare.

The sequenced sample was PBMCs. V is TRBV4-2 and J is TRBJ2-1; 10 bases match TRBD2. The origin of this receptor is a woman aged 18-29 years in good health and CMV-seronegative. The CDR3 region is CASSQVTAGGVSEQFF. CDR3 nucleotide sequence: TGTGCCAGCAGCCAAGTCACAGCGGGAGGGGTTAGTGAGCAGTTCTTC.